Below, one T cell receptor beta chain is given with its context. No antigen is known for it. Base quality data are lacking; no much larger clone is found one base away. This sample was taken from a study of shared clonotypes between healthy human individuals (dated by TCRdb to 2018 to 2021). About the study as a whole: The cohort comprised a couple of women and three men aged 18 to 49 years. For each donor, CD4 naive and CD4 memory were each given three plates, CD8 naive was given two plates, and CD8 memory was given one plate. Blood TCR repertoires of about 5 healthy adults were deeply sequenced to estimate repertoire size and the extent of clonotype sharing between individuals. To increase sequencing depth and limit assay-specific biases, TCR repertoire library preparation and sequencing were carried out by different laboratories using diverse techniques. Each donor's leukapheresis produced roughly between about 0.85 and 10 billion PBMCs.

Results the study describes overall, beyond this receptor: The genetic and exposure-history diversity represented was limited by the small number of donors. Pairwise subsampling indicated that sequencing depth was expected to affect the degree of clonotype sharing among donors. Estimated clonotype richness was generally larger for naive than for memory subsets. Compared with non-shared clonotypes, clonotypes shared by all four sorted-subset donors had higher generation probabilities. Sampling was limited to blood, and TCR repertoires in tissue likely differ from TCR repertoires in blood. Sharing across a few donors was observed for approximately 5% of naive CD4, over 3% of naive CD8, 2% to 2.5% of memory CD4, and approximately 0.41% of memory CD8 clonotypes. Even with the large sequencing depth, rarefaction of the sorted-subset datasets indicated that sequencing was incomplete.

V loses 9 bases of germline sequence and J loses 3 bases, and the interval between the two ends is 17 bases. In the germline V gene (reference sequence), CDR1 corresponds to SGHNT and CDR2 to YYREEE. The CDR3 starts with the cysteine, ends with the phenylalanine, and has 14 residues. CDR3 DNA only is kept here, 42 bases in frame from base 1. Using the deep immunoSEQ assay, multiplex PCR amplified TCR CDR3 regions from genomic DNA. For each cell subset, the extracted genomic DNA was distributed evenly across all wells of several immunoSEQ 96-well plates, and each plate served as one replicate. For sorted subsets, each replicate PCR was loaded with around 220 ng genomic DNA, equivalent to about 30,000 T cell genomes. The purified libraries were quantified using a Qubit 3.0 fluorometer, sized with a Bioanalyzer 2100, and then quantified again using the KAPA Library Quantification kit. Each immunoSEQ 96-well plate was sequenced on its own single-read 150-cycle Illumina NextSeq 550 flow cell. The paper's processing steps were these. The immunoSEQ output contained only junctional sequences without quality scores, so filtering could not match that applied to full-length reads. To assign V/J genes and CDR3, sequences were annotated using PyIR, a Python wrapper for IgBLAST v1.9, with IMGT germline references. Reads were removed for weak V/J assignments (E-value above 1e-6), missing CDR3, stop codons, out-of-frame junctions, or ambiguous translated residues. A V3J clonotype was defined by an identical inferred V gene, J gene, and CDR3 amino acid sequence. Percentage overlap between repertoires was calculated by dividing the number of shared unique clonotypes by the size of the smaller repertoire. Three approaches were used to assess repertoire richness: RTK rarefaction, the Chao1 estimator, and Recon v2.1 estimates of unobserved clonotypes. For all TCRbeta clonotypes obtained by the gDNA method from a handful of donors, generation probabilities were computed with OLGA. Sourced from immuneACCESS, this table was stored by TCRdb with only in-frame sequences that have V and J called. A share of the clones is absent; for the studies checked, an unresolved V gene accounts for under half, and the remainder has no known explanation. D and trimming were read from the DNA, whereas the V and J calls and clone size are those reported in that table. In this sample the table shows roughly 1.5 million clones, 95% to 99% of which occur a single time. The biggest ten clones account for about 0.45% of the sample.

The donors were healthy, HIV-negative adults with no recently reported acute infections or vaccinations. Every donor was a Caucasian adult residing in Nashville, Tennessee, USA. Magnetic negative selection was used to enrich CD4+ T cells, after which naive cells were positively selected on CD45RA and the negative fraction became the memory subset. Blood was collected by leukapheresis, and PBMCs were isolated by Ficoll-Histopaque density gradient centrifugation and then cryopreserved in liquid nitrogen vapor phase. Purity and quantity of every magnetically sorted T cell population were checked by analytical flow cytometry. From each sorted fraction, genomic DNA was isolated and quantified by UV absorbance on a Nanodrop 2000c.

The chain employs TRBV5-4 and TRBJ2-3, with the D gene uncertain. The source of this sequence is a man between 25 and 39 years old in good health. What was sequenced was naive CD4+ T cells sorted from blood. Explained via the paper, the cell subset or site label denotes: CD45RA+ positively selected. The CDR3 region reads CATQVKVGTDTQYF. In nucleotide form, the sequence is TGTGCCACCCAGGTCAAGGTAGGGACAGATACGCAGTATTTT.